This is a list of T cell receptor beta chains from one sample in a study of blood T cell repertoires in COVID-19. The table came from immunoSEQ multiplex PCR; TCRdb's copy has only in-frame clones and leaves some out. The table lists 250,000 to 350,000 clones, 70% to 90% of them singletons, with approximately 4.2% in the top ten. Sequences were obtained from PBMCs or T cells enriched from blood (not recorded which). These receptors were obtained from a young woman who had recovered from COVID-19. The CDR3 runs from the conserved cysteine through the conserved F or W. A D gene is named only where the DNA matches it firmly. Some rows have no size entry. The others give once, few or many, or a class for an expanded clone.

>few|TRBV29-1|TRBJ1-2|TRBD1
CSVELIGTGVLYGYTF
TGCAGCGTTGAGTTAATAGGGACAGGCGTTCTCTATGGCTACACCTTC
>.|TRBV27|TRBJ1-2|TRBD1
CASVGWTGSPQNYGYTF
TGTGCCAGCGTTGGATGGACAGGGAGCCCTCAGAACTATGGCTACACCTTC
>.|TRBV4-2|TRBJ2-2|.
CASNSFIPGQTNGELFF
TGTGCCAGCAACTCCTTCATTCCGGGACAAACGAACGGGGAGCTGTTTTTT
>.|TRBV11-2|TRBJ2-7|TRBD1
CASRSLRDRGVEQYF
TGTGCCAGCAGATCTCTCCGGGACAGGGGTGTGGAGCAGTACTTC
>.|TRBV11-2|TRBJ1-5|TRBD1
CASSRFTGGNNQPQHF
TGTGCCAGCAGCCGATTCACAGGGGGCAACAATCAGCCCCAGCATTTT
>.|TRBV19|TRBJ1-5|.
CASAQQGRYQPQHF
TGTGCCAGTGCCCAGCAGGGGAGATATCAGCCCCAGCATTTT
>.|TRBV18|TRBJ1-1|.
CASSPRTGADTEAFF
TGTGCCAGCTCACCACGTACAGGCGCGGACACTGAAGCTTTCTTT
>.|TRBV7-9|TRBJ1-3|.
CASSSTRRGTSGNTIYF
TGTGCCAGCAGCTCCACCCGCCGGGGGACTTCTGGAAACACCATATATTTT
>.|TRBV15|TRBJ2-1|TRBD2
CATSRGTSGSNNEQFF
TGTGCCACCAGCAGGGGGACTAGCGGGAGTAACAATGAGCAGTTCTTC
>.|TRBV2|TRBJ1-3|TRBD1
CASRRGTGGSSGNTIYF
TGTGCCAGCAGGCGAGGGACAGGGGGTTCCTCTGGAAACACCATATATTTT
>.|TRBV5-6|TRBJ2-1|TRBD1
CASRQDRARVYNEQFF
TGTGCCAGCAGGCAGGACAGGGCGCGGGTTTACAATGAGCAGTTCTTC
>.|TRBV23-1|TRBJ2-3|TRBD2
CASDPSGGDTDTQYF
TGCGCCAGCGACCCAAGCGGGGGGGATACAGATACGCAGTATTTT
>.|TRBV28|TRBJ1-1|TRBD1
CASSPLLGTGGLGREAFF
TGTGCCAGCAGCCCCTTATTGGGGACAGGGGGTCTCGGGCGTGAAGCTTTCTTT
>.|TRBV25-1|TRBJ2-1|.
CASSDSRPSRSSYNEQFF
TGTGCCAGCAGTGATTCCCGACCGTCCCGGAGCTCCTACAATGAGCAGTTCTTC
>.|TRBV5-6|TRBJ1-1|.
CASSPGGLLNTEAFF
TGTGCCAGCAGCCCTGGCGGACTGCTGAACACTGAAGCTTTCTTT
>.|TRBV27|TRBJ2-5|.
CASSPLTVVGETQYF
TGTGCCAGCAGTCCCCTGACCGTTGTCGGGGAGACCCAGTACTTC
>.|TRBV5-1|TRBJ1-2|TRBD1
CASSPTGAEGYTF
TGCGCCAGCAGCCCTACAGGGGCGGAAGGCTACACCTTC